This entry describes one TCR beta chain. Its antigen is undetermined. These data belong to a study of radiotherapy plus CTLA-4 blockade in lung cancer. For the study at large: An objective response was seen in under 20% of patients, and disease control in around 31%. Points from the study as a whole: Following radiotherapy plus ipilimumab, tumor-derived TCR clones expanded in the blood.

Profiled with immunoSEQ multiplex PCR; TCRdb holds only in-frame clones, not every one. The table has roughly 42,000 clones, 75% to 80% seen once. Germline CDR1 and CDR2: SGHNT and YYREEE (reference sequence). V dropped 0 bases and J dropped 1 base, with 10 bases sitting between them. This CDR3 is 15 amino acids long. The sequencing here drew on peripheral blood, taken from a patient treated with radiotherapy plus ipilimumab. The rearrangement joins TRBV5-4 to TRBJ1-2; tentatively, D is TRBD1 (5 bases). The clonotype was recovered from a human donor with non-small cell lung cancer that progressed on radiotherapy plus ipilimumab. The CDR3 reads CASSLVQGLNYGYTF. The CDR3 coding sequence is TGTGCCAGCAGCTTGGTGCAGGGCCTTAACTATGGCTACACCTTC.